Below are 18 T cell receptor beta chains sequenced from a single sample in a study of shared clonotypes between healthy human individuals. Assay used: immunoSEQ multiplex PCR; TCRdb lists only in-frame clones, some missing. The sample consists of millions of clones, 85% to 95% of them appearing once. The sequencing input was naive CD4+ T cells sorted from blood. Regarding subset: CD45RA+ positively selected. These TCRs come from a young man in good health.

The chain links TRBV7-2 to TRBJ2-7; 7 bases map to TRBD2. V gave up 0 bases and J gave up 2 bases; unmatched junction bases: 4. In germline, CDR1 is SGHTA, CDR2 FQGNSA. This CDR3 spans 15 amino acids. CDR3 amino acids: CASSLAPSGTYEQYF. CDR3 in DNA: TGTGCCAGCAGCTTAGCGCCTAGCGGTACCTACGAGCAGTACTTC.

The J gene is TRBJ2-3, the V gene TRBV6-6, with TRBD1 identical over 12 bases. Per germline, CDR1 MNHNY and CDR2 SVGAGI (reference sequence). This CDR3 comprises 16 residues. Germline trimming cut 5 bases from V and 5 bases from J; bases unmatched to any gene: 8. The CDR3 loop is CASSKPGQGAKDTQYF. CDR3 DNA sequence: TGTGCCAGCAGTAAACCGGGACAGGGGGCGAAAGATACGCAGTATTTT.

V gene TRBV30 combines with J gene TRBJ1-1; D uncertain. V gave up 2 bases and J gave up 8 bases, with 21 bases separating them. CDR1 GTSNPN and CDR2 SVGIG come from the germline V gene (reference sequence). CDR3 length equals 15 residues. This CDR3 reads CAWSLSTTAFTEAFF. The DNA for the CDR3 is TGTGCCTGGAGTCTGTCCACGACCGCGTTCACGGAAGCTTTCTTT.

The chain recombines TRBV19 with TRBJ1-4; D unclear. CDR1 is LNHDA and CDR2 is SQIVND in the germline V gene (reference sequence). The CDR3 runs to 15 residues. With 5 bases removed from V and 0 bases from J, the gap between germline ends came to 10 bases. CDR3: CASSVQRTTNEKLFF. CDR3 coding DNA: TGTGCCAGTAGTGTTCAGCGAACAACTAATGAAAAACTGTTTTTT.

The chain employs TRBV18 and TRBJ2-3; no clear D gene. The germline CDR1 and CDR2 sequences are KGHSH and LQKENI. The V gene lost 3 bases and the J gene lost 5 bases, with 12 bases spanning the gap. This CDR3 is 14 amino acids long. The CDR3 spells CASSPMQKQDTQYF. Here the CDR3 DNA reads TGTGCCAGCTCACCGATGCAGAAACAAGATACGCAGTATTTT.

The chain couples TRBV28 to TRBJ1-1; 9 nucleotides line up with TRBD1. The CDR3 loop spans 16 amino acids. The germline gives CDR1 MDHEN, CDR2 SYDVKM. V gave up 4 bases and J gave up 3 bases; unmatched junction bases: 9. In DNA form, the CDR3 reads TGTGCCAGCAGTTCGTACAGGGGGCAGGGTTACACTGAAGCTTTCTTT. This encodes CASSSYRGQGYTEAFF.

The chain links TRBV4-1 to TRBJ1-6, with D tentatively TRBD1 (5 bases). Germline CDR1 reads MGHRA; CDR2 reads YSYEKL. This CDR3 contains 16 residues. V was trimmed by 1 base and J by 9 bases, leaving 16 bases between them. The CDR3 reads CASSQVNLMGGSPLHF. CDR3 DNA: TGCGCCAGCAGCCAAGTGAACTTGATGGGGGGTTCACCCCTCCACTTT.

This clone appeared once. The J gene is TRBJ1-5, the V gene TRBV19; 7 bases match TRBD1. The V gene end was trimmed by 5 bases and the J gene end by 2 bases; junction bases not matched to a gene: 12. Germline V gene lookup returns CDR1 LNHDA and CDR2 SQIVND (reference sequence). CDR3 length: 17 residues. CDR3 sequence: CASSLPRTGVGNQPQHF. DNA of the CDR3: TGTGCCAGTAGTCTCCCCAGAACAGGGGTCGGCAATCAGCCCCAGCATTTT.

V gene TRBV5-4 combines with J gene TRBJ2-7; TRBD1 matches at 7 bases. Germline V gene data show CDR1 as SGHNT and CDR2 as YYREEE (reference sequence). The CDR3 totals 16 residues. V gave up 3 bases and J gave up 3 bases; unmatched junction bases: 12. The CDR3, as DNA: TGTGCCAGCAGCTCCAATTCCCGGGACAGATACTACGAGCAGTACTTC. As protein: CASSSNSRDRYYEQYF.

The chain employs TRBV6-5 and TRBJ1-6; no definite D call. CDR1 is MNHEY, CDR2 SVGAGI, per germline. V lost 4 bases and J 6 bases, leaving 7 bases between the germline ends. The CDR3 length is 13 residues. The CDR3 bases are TGTGCCAGCAGTTTTAACCCTAATTCACCCCTCCACTTT. It translates to CASSFNPNSPLHF.

On this clone: Other DNA sequences within the sample encode an identical CDR3. The chain is built from TRBV28 and TRBJ2-7, with no clear D. The CDR3 consists of 12 residues. V lost 2 bases and J 3 bases, leaving 5 bases between the germline ends. Germline V gives CDR1 MDHEN, CDR2 SYDVKM. CDR3 loop: CASSLQNYEQYF. CDR3 DNA: TGTGCCAGCAGTTTACAAAACTACGAGCAGTACTTC.

This clone showed up just once. This chain connects TRBV5-4 to TRBJ2-1; 7 positions agree with TRBD2. The CDR3 loop spans 13 amino acids. The germline V gene has CDR1 SGHNT and CDR2 YYREEE (reference sequence). V shed 4 bases and J 5 bases; nucleotides not matched to a gene: 3. The CDR3 loop reads CASSPRGDNEQFF. The DNA of the CDR3 is TGTGCCAGCAGCCCTCGGGGGGACAATGAGCAGTTCTTC.

The rearrangement uses TRBV2 and TRBJ2-6, with 10 bases lining up with TRBD2. This CDR3 has 19 residues. Germline trimming cut 6 bases from V and 7 bases from J; bases unmatched to any gene: 18. Germline values: CDR1 SNHLY, CDR2 FYNNEI. CDR3 nucleotides: TGTGCCAGCAGAGGCACTCTTAGCGGGGGGCCATCGCGAGCCAACGTCCTGACTTTC. Translating gives CASRGTLSGGPSRANVLTF. The variable domain in full, completed from reference TRBV2 and TRBJ2-6, reads EPEVTQTPSHQVTQMGQEVILRCVPISNHLYFYWYRQILGQKVEFLVSFYNNEISEKSEIFDDQFSVERPDGSNFTLKIRSTKLEDSAMYFCASRGTLSGGPSRANVLTFGAGSRLTVL.

The rearrangement links TRBV20-1 to TRBJ2-5; D is perhaps TRBD1 (5 bases). V was cut by 6 bases and J by 4 bases, with 9 bases left in between. The CDR3 loop spans 11 amino acids. Germline assignment: CDR1 DFQATT and CDR2 SNEGSKA (reference sequence). The DNA for the CDR3 is TGCAGTGCCCTAAGGGGAGAGACCCAGTACTTC. Amino acids: CSALRGETQYF.

A few counts support this clone. CDR3 loop: CASSRTTGFGNTIYF. In nucleotides, the CDR3 is TGTGCCAGCAGCAGGACGACTGGCTTTGGAAACACCATATATTTT. The chain links TRBV7-6 to TRBJ1-3; D remains unclear. This CDR3 has 15 amino acids. The germline V gene encodes CDR1 SGHVS and CDR2 FNYEAQ. The V end was cut by 5 bases, the J end by 3 bases, with 14 bases between.

This clone came up once. The V call is TRBV6-1, the J call TRBJ2-1; D is possibly TRBD2 (6 bases). The CDR3 is 11 residues long. Germline V gene lookup returns CDR1 MNHNS and CDR2 SASEGT. V lost 5 bases to trimming and J lost 9 bases, with 8 bases between them. CDR3 amino acids: CASSQGGEQFF. The CDR3 DNA reads as TGTGCCAGCAGTCAGGGAGGTGAGCAGTTCTTC.

The table lists this clone with a few counts. CDR3 residues: CAITMDRYTEAFF. In DNA form, the CDR3 reads TGTGCCATCACCATGGACAGATACACTGAAGCTTTCTTT. J is TRBJ1-1 and V is TRBV10-3; D is perhaps TRBD1 (6 bases). V lost 7 bases, J lost 3 bases, and 12 bases lay in between. CDR1 is ENHRY and CDR2 is SYGVKD in the germline V gene. The CDR3 length is 13 residues.

The chain joins TRBV19 to TRBJ2-5, with D hard to call. Germline V gene data show CDR1 as LNHDA and CDR2 as SQIVND (reference sequence). This CDR3 is 13 amino acids long. With 4 bases removed from V and 4 bases from J, the gap between germline ends came to 10 bases. The CDR3 here is CASSRFSAETQYF. DNA for the CDR3: TGTGCCAGTAGTAGGTTCTCTGCAGAGACCCAGTACTTC.